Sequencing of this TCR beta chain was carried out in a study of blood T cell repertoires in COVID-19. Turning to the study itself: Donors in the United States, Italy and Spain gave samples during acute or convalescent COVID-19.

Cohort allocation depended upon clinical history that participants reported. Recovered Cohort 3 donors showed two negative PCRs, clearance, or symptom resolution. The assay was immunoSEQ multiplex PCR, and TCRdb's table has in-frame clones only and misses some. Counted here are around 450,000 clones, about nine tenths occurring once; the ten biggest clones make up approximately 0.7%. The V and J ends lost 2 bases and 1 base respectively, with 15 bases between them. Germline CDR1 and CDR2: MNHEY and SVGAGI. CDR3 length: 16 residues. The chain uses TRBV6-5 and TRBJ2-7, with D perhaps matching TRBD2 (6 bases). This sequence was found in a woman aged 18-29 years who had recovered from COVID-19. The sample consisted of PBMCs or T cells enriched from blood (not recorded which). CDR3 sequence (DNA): TGTGCCAGCAGTTACGATAGCGGCCAAGGGTCCTACGAGCAGTACTTC. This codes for CASSYDSGQGSYEQYF.